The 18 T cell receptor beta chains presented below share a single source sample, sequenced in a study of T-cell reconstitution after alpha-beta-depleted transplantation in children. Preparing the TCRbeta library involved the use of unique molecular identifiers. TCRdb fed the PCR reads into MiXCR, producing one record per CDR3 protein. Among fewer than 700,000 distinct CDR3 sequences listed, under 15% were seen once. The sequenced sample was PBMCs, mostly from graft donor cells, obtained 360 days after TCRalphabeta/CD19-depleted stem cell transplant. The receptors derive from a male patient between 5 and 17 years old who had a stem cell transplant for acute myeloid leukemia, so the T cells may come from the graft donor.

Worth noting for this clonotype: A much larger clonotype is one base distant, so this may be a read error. CDR3 loop: CSVGMTSGNQETQYF. DNA for the CDR3: TGCAGCGTTGGAATGACTAGCGGCAACCAAGAGACCCAGTACTTC. The chain joins TRBV29-1 to TRBJ2-5, with TRBD2 identical over 9 bases. The germline V gene encodes CDR1 SQVTM and CDR2 ANQGSEA. V was clipped by 4 bases and J by 0 bases; unmatched bases: 6. The CDR3 contains 15 residues.

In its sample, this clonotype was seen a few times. The DNA of the CDR3 is TGTGCCACCAGTGATTTGACGGCTTTGGGCACCGGGGAGCTGTTTTTT. It encodes CATSDLTALGTGELFF. V usage is TRBV24-1 and J usage is TRBJ2-2, with D uncertain. Trimming took 0 bases from V and 4 from J, leaving 11 bases between them. Germline values: CDR1 KGHDR, CDR2 SFDVKD. The CDR3 totals 16 residues.

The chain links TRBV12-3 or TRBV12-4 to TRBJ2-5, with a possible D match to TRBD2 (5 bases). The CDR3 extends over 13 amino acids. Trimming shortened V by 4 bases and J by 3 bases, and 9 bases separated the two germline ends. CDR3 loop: CASSWRAKETQYF. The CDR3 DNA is TGTGCCAGCAGTTGGCGGGCGAAAGAGACCCAGTACTTC.

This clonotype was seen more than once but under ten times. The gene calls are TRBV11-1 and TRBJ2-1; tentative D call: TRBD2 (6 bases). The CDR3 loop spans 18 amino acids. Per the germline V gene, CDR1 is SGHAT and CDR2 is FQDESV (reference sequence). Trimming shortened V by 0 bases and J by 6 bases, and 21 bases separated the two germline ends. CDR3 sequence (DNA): TGTGCCAGCAGCTTAGCCACACTAGCAGAGCGTCCCGGCAATGAGCAGTTCTTC. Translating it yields CASSLATLAERPGNEQFF.

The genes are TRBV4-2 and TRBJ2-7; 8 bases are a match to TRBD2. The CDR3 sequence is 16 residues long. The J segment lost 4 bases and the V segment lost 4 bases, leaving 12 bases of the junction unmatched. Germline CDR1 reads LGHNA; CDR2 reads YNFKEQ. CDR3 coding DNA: TGTGCCAGCAGCCCGCTGGGAGCGGGAGTCGGATACGAGCAGTACTTC. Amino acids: CASSPLGAGVGYEQYF.

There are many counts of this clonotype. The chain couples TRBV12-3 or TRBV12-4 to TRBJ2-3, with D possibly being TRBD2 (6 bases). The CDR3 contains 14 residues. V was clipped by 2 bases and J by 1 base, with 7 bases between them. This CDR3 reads CASSLLAGTDTQYF. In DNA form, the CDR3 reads TGTGCCAGCAGTTTATTAGCGGGCACAGATACGCAGTATTTT.

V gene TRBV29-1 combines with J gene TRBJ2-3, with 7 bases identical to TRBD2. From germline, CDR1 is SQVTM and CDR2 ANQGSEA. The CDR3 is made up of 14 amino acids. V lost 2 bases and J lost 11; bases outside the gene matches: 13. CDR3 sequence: CSVERDYTTTQQYF. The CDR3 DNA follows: TGCAGCGTTGAAAGGGACTACACTACCACGCAGCAGTATTTT.

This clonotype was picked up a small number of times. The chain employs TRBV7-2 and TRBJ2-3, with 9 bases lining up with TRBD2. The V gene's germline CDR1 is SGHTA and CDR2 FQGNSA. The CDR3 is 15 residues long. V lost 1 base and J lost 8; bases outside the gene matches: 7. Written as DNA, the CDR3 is TGTGCCAGCAGCTTAGAGGGCGGGAGGGCCGTTACGCAGTATTTT. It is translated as CASSLEGGRAVTQYF.

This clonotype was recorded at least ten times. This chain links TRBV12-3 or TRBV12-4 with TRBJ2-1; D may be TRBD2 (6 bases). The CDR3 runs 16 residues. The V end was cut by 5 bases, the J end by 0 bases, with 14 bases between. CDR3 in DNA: TGTGCCAGCAGTACTACGTTCGGGAGCTCCTACAATGAGCAGTTCTTC. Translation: CASSTTFGSSYNEQFF.

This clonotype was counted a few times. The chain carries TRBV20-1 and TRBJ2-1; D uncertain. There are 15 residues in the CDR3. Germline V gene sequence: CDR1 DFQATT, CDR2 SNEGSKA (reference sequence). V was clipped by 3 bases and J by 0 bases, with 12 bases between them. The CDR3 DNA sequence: TGCAGTGCTAGGGGATTGGGGATCTCCTACAATGAGCAGTTCTTC. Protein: CSARGLGISYNEQFF.

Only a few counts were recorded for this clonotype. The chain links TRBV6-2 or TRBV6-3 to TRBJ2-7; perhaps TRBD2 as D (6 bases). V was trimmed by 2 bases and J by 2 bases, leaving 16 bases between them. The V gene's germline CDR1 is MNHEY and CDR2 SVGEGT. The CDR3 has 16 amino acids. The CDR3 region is CASSYPWRERPYEQYF. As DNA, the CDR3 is TGTGCCAGCAGTTACCCGTGGCGGGAACGCCCCTACGAGCAGTACTTC.

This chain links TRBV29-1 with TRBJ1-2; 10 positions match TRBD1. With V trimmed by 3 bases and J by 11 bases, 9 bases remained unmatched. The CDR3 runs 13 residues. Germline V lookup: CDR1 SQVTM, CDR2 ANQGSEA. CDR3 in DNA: TGCAGCGTTGACTCGGGACAGGGGAATTTTTACACCTTC. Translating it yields CSVDSGQGNFYTF.

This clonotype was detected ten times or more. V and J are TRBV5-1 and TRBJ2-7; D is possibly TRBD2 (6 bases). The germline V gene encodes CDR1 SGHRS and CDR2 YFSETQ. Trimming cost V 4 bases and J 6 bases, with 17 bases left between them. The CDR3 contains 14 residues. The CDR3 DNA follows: TGCGCCAGCAGCCCGGGACTGGTAGGAGGCGAGCAGTACTTC. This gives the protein CASSPGLVGGEQYF.

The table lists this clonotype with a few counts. The CDR3 protein is CASSRLGGISQPQHF. In DNA, the CDR3 is TGTGCCAGCAGTAGACTCGGGGGAATTAGTCAGCCCCAGCATTTT. The chain links TRBV12-3 or TRBV12-4 to TRBJ1-5, with a tentative D call TRBD1 (5 bases). CDR3 length: 15 amino acids. Trimming pared 5 bases from V and 6 bases from J, leaving 17 bases between.

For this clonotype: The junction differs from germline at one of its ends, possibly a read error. This chain's CDR3 is CSVEGPRDRPQETQYF. Here the CDR3 DNA reads TGCAGCGTCGAAGGGCCACGGGACAGACCACAAGAGACCCAGTACTTC. The gene calls are TRBV29-1 and TRBJ2-5; TRBD1 aligns across 7 bases. Germline lookup yields CDR1 SQVTM and CDR2 ANQGSEA. This CDR3 spans 16 amino acids.

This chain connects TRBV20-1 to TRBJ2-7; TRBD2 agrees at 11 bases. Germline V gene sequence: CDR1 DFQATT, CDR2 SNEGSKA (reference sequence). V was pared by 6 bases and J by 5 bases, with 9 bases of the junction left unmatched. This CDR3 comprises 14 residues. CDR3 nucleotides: TGCAGTGCCGACGCACTAGCGGGAGAGGACGAGCAGTACTTC. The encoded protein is CSADALAGEDEQYF.

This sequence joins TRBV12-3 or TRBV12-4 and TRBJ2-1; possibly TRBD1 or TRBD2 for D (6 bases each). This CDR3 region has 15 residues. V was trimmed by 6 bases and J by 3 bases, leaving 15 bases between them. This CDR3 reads CASSGKGGFYNEQFF. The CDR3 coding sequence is TGTGCCAGCAGCGGAAAGGGGGGATTCTACAATGAGCAGTTCTTC.

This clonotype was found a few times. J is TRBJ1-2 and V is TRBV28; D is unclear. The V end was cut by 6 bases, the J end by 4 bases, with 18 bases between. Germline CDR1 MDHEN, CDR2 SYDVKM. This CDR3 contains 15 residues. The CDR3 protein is CASSATFEAGYGYTF. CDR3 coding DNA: TGTGCCAGCAGCGCCACGTTCGAGGCTGGCTATGGCTACACCTTC.